These 9 T cell receptor beta chains came from one sample sequenced in a study of CD8+ T cells in alopecia areata. cDNA reverse transcribed from extracted RNA served as the sequencing template. TCRdb keeps only in-frame clones here, not all; method: immunoSEQ multiplex PCR. The sample contains about 200,000 clones, around 50% of which appear only once. Sequencing was performed on CD8+ T cells sorted from blood. All receptors derive from a human donor in good health.

The V gene is TRBV6-5, the J gene TRBJ2-6, with TRBD1 as a possible D gene (5 bases). V lost 8 bases and J 0 bases, leaving 11 bases between the germline ends. Germline V CDR1 and CDR2: MNHEY, SVGAGI. This CDR3 comprises 15 residues. The CDR3 DNA reads as TGTGCCAGCTCACAGGAGAGCTCTGGGGCCAACGTCCTGACTTTC. This gives the protein CASSQESSGANVLTF.

This chain uses TRBV11-2 with TRBJ2-7; D ambiguous. The V and J ends lost 3 bases and 0 bases respectively, with 9 bases between them. The germline CDR1 and CDR2 sequences are SGHAT and FQNNGV. The CDR3 is made up of 14 amino acids. The CDR3: CASSLHPSSYEQYF. CDR3 nucleotide sequence: TGTGCCAGCAGCTTGCACCCTAGCTCCTACGAGCAGTACTTC.

The genes are TRBV5-1 and TRBJ2-3; no definite D call. The germline V and J ends were trimmed by 0 bases and 0 bases, with 8 bases remaining between them. Germline V gene data show CDR1 as SGHRS and CDR2 as YFSETQ. This CDR3 spans 15 amino acids. The CDR3 coding sequence is TGCGCCAGCAGCTTGGGCCAGTTGAGCACAGATACGCAGTATTTT. Its protein is CASSLGQLSTDTQYF.

The CDR3 nucleotides are TGTGCCAGCAACCAGAACACCGGGGAGCTGTTTTTT. This codes for CASNQNTGELFF. V usage is TRBV9 and J usage is TRBJ2-2; D remains unclear. Germline loops: CDR1 SGDLS, CDR2 YYNGEE. This CDR3 comprises 12 residues. Trimming removed 6 bases from V and 1 base from J, with 4 bases in between. Full variable domain (remainder filled in from reference TRBV9 and TRBJ2-2): DSGVTQTPKHLITATGQRVTLRCSPRSGDLSVYWYQQSLDQGLQFLIQYYNGEERAKGNILERFSAQQFPDLHSELNLSSLELGDSALYFCASNQNTGELFFGEGSRLTVL.

V gene TRBV11-1 combines with J gene TRBJ1-2, with D possibly TRBD1 on 5 matching bases. Per germline, CDR1 SGHAT and CDR2 FQDESV (reference sequence). The CDR3 is made up of 12 amino acids. Trimming stripped 5 bases from V and 5 bases from J, with 9 bases between. Here the CDR3 DNA reads TGTGCCAGCAGCGGGGCCCCGTATGGCTACACCTTC. Protein product: CASSGAPYGYTF.

The chain uses TRBV7-9 and TRBJ2-7; perhaps TRBD1 as D (7 bases). CDR3 length: 16 amino acids. The germline gives CDR1 SEHNR, CDR2 FQNEAQ (reference sequence). Trimming removed 5 bases at V and 4 bases at J, with 21 bases between. The CDR3 protein is CASSPGGGQTPYEQYF. In nucleotides, the CDR3 is TGTGCCAGCAGCCCCGGAGGGGGACAGACACCTTACGAGCAGTACTTC.

The V and J genes are TRBV27 and TRBJ2-1; D call uncertain. Germline V gives CDR1 MNHEY, CDR2 SMNVEV (reference sequence). This CDR3 region has 14 residues. V lost 4 bases, J lost 4 bases, and 11 bases lay in between. The CDR3 DNA reads TGTGCCAGCAGTTCTGAAGGCCCGTACAATGAGCAGTTCTTC. Its translation: CASSSEGPYNEQFF.

This clone was counted a few times. The chain employs TRBV7-3 and TRBJ2-1, with 8 nucleotides matching TRBD2. The germline gives CDR1 SGHTA, CDR2 FQGTGA. The CDR3 is made up of 15 amino acids. Losses at the gene ends were 2 bases for V and 8 bases for J; bases not matched to a gene: 8. CDR3 DNA sequence: TGTGCCAGCAGCTTAGCGGGGGGAGAGTACGATGAGCAGTTCTTC. It encodes CASSLAGGEYDEQFF.

This clone was counted a few times. The rearrangement links TRBV29-1 to TRBJ2-7; perhaps TRBD2 as D (6 bases). Trimming took off 6 bases at V and 2 bases at J, with 11 bases between the two ends. Germline CDR1 SQVTM, CDR2 ANQGSEA. CDR3 length: 12 amino acids. The CDR3: CSVGTETYEQYF. DNA for the CDR3: TGCAGCGTGGGGACTGAGACCTACGAGCAGTACTTC.